Below are 5 T cell receptor beta chains sequenced from a single sample in a study of blood T cell repertoires in COVID-19. Profiled with immunoSEQ multiplex PCR; TCRdb holds only in-frame clones, not every one. The sample consists of 40,000 to 60,000 clones, over 75% of them appearing once. The source material was peripheral blood. Receptor source: a human donor in a cohort sampled during active COVID-19.

The rearrangement links TRBV3-1 (or the pseudogene TRBV3-2) to TRBJ2-5, with TRBD1 identical over 7 bases. Germline assignment: CDR1 LGHDT and CDR2 YNNKEL (reference sequence). The J segment lost 7 bases and the V segment lost 5 bases, leaving 13 bases of the junction unmatched. The CDR3 has 15 amino acids. For the CDR3, the DNA is TGTGCCAGCAGCAATGGGGACAGCTTCATCGGGACCCAGTACTTC. This encodes CASSNGDSFIGTQYF.

V usage is TRBV7-8 and J usage is TRBJ1-2, with D possibly TRBD1 on 5 matching bases. The CDR3 spans 14 residues. Trimming took 3 bases from V and 7 from J, leaving 15 bases between them. From germline, CDR1 is SGHVS and CDR2 FQNEAQ. In DNA, the CDR3 is TGTGCCAGCAGCTTGGGGAGCAGGGACTCTGGCTACACCTTC. Translated, it gives CASSLGSRDSGYTF.

The J gene is TRBJ2-1, the V gene TRBV4-3; 15 bases line up with TRBD2. V shed 4 bases and J 0 bases; nucleotides not matched to a gene: 13. There are 21 residues in the CDR3. CDR1 and CDR2 (germline): LGHNA, YSLEER. In DNA, the CDR3 is TGCGCCAGCAGCCGACGGCCGGGACTAGCGGGAGGTCTCGGCTCCTACAATGAGCAGTTCTTC. As protein: CASSRRPGLAGGLGSYNEQFF.

The rearrangement links TRBV7-2 to TRBJ2-3; 10 bases match TRBD2. V was clipped by 3 bases and J by 3 bases; unmatched bases: 6. CDR1 and CDR2 (germline): SGHTA, FQGNSA. The CDR3 totals 16 residues. The CDR3 loop reads CASSFASGSGTDTQYF. Here the CDR3 DNA reads TGTGCCAGCAGCTTTGCTAGCGGGAGTGGAACAGATACGCAGTATTTT.

The rearrangement uses TRBV2 and TRBJ2-5, with 9 bases identical to TRBD2. CDR1 is SNHLY and CDR2 is FYNNEI in the germline V gene. V was pared by 2 bases and J by 5 bases, with 6 bases of the junction left unmatched. The CDR3 is made up of 15 amino acids. The CDR3: CASSELRGGRETQYF. The CDR3 region has the DNA TGTGCCAGCAGTGAACTGCGGGGGGGCCGTGAGACCCAGTACTTC.